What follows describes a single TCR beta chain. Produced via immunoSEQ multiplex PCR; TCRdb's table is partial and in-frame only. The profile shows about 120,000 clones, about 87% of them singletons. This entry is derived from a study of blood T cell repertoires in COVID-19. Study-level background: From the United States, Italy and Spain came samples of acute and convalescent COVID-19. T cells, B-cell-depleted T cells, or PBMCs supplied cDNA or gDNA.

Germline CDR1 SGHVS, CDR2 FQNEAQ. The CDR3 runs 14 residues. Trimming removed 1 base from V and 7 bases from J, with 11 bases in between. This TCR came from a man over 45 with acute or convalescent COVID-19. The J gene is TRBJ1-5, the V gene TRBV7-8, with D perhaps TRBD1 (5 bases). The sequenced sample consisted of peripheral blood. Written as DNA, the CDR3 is TGTGCCAGCAGCTTAGGGGCAGGGCTGCAGCCCCAGCATTTT. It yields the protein CASSLGAGLQPQHF. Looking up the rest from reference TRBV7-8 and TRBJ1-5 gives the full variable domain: GAGVSQSPRYKVAKRGQDVALRCDPISGHVSLFWYQQALGQGPEFLTYFQNEAQLDKSGLPSDRFFAERPEGSVSTLKIQRTQQEDSAVYLCASSLGAGLQPQHFGDGTRLSIL.